This TCR beta chain is from a study of immune evolution from preneoplasia to lung adenocarcinoma. As for the study in general: HLA loss of heterozygosity: under 7.5% AIS, about 15% MIA, roughly 35% ADC, none AAH.

Findings and caveats of the study: T cell clonality was higher in KRAS-mutant than EGFR-mutant or wild-type nodules.

Two lung cancer pathologists independently confirmed each histologic diagnosis. Data came from immunoSEQ multiplex PCR; TCRdb stores just in-frame clones and leaves some out. Here the sample spans thousands of clones, roughly 81% being singletons. The length of the CDR3 is 17 residues. Germline lookup yields CDR1 LNHDA and CDR2 SQIVND (reference sequence). The V gene end was trimmed by 3 bases and the J gene end by 7 bases; junction bases not matched to a gene: 16. As to this clone: Its specificity is not known.

Material: FFPE invasive lung adenocarcinoma tissue. This chain connects TRBV19 to TRBJ1-2, with 8 bases fitting TRBD1. The TCR comes from a person aged 50-59 years with lung adenocarcinoma. The CDR3 bases are TGTGCCAGTAGTATCCCCGGGACAGGACAACGACGTGGTGGCTACACCTTC. Its translation: CASSIPGTGQRRGGYTF.